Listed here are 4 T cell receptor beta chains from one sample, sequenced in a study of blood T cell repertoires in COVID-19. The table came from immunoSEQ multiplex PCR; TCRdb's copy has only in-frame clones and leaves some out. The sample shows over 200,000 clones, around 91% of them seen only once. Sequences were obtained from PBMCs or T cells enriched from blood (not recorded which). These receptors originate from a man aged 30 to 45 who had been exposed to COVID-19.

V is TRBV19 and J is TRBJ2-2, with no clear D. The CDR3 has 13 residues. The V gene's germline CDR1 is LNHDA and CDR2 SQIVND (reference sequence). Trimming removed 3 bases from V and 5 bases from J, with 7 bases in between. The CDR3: CASSIIQTGELFF. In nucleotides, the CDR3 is TGTGCCAGTAGTATTATTCAGACCGGGGAGCTGTTTTTT.

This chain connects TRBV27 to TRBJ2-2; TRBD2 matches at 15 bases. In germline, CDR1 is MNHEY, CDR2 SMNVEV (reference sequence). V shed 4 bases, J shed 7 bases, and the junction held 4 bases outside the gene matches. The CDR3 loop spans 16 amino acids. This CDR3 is CASSSGLAGGVGELFF. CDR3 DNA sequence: TGTGCCAGCAGTTCGGGACTAGCGGGGGGAGTCGGGGAGCTGTTTTTT.

CDR3 loop: CASSQDNGGERYGYTF. The CDR3 bases are TGTGCCAGCAGCCAAGATAACGGGGGGGAGCGGTATGGCTACACCTTC. The chain combines TRBV4-2 with TRBJ1-2; the D gene is possibly TRBD1 (5 bases). The V and J ends lost 0 bases and 5 bases respectively, with 16 bases between them. Germline CDR1 LGHNA, CDR2 YNFKEQ. The CDR3 extends over 16 amino acids.

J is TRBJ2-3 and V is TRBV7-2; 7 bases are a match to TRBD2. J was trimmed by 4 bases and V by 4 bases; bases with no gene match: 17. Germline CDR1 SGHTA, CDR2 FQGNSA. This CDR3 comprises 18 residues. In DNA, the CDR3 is TGTGCCAGCAGCTCGTCTTCGGGACTATTATCGGGGGCAGATACGCAGTATTTT. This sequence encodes CASSSSSGLLSGADTQYF.